This T cell receptor beta chain was documented in a study of blood T cell repertoires in COVID-19. At the level of the study: Acute and convalescent COVID-19 samples came from the United States, Italy and Spain. From T cells, B-cell-depleted T cells, or PBMCs came the material, which was cDNA or gDNA.

In the original workflow: Counts of nucleated cells, estimated from reference gene primer amplification, were obtained. The protocol was immunoSEQ multiplex PCR, while the TCRdb copy is restricted to in-frame clones and leaves out a portion. The V and J calls and clone size were taken over from that table, and D and trimming were inferred from the DNA. The repertoire consists of roughly 49,000 clones, with approximately 83% occurring once and the leading ten covering over 15%. The CDR3 extends over 15 amino acids. V shed 7 bases, J shed 1 base, and the junction held 9 bases outside the gene matches. Germline CDR1 PRHDT, CDR2 FYEKMQ (reference sequence).

The chain links TRBV13 to TRBJ1-2, with 7 bases identical to TRBD1. The TCR comes from a man aged 40-55 years with acute or convalescent COVID-19. The sample comprised peripheral blood. CDR3 nucleotide sequence: TGTGCCAGCACCACTTACAGGGACAGTAACTATGGCTACACCTTC. Its protein product is CASTTYRDSNYGYTF. Filled out from reference TRBV13 and TRBJ1-2, the complete variable domain reads AAGVIQSPRHLIKEKRETATLKCYPIPRHDTVYWYQQGPGQDPQFLISFYEKMQSDKGSIPDRFSAQQFSDYHSELNMSSLELGDSALYFCASTTYRDSNYGYTFGSGTRLTVV.